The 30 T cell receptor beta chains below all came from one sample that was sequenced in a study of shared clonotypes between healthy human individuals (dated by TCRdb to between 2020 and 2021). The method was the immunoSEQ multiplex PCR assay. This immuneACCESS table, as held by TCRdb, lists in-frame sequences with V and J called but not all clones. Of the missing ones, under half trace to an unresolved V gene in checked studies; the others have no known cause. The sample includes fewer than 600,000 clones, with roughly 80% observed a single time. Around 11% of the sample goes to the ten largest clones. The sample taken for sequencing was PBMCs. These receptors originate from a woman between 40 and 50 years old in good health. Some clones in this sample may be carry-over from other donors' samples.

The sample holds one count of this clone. CDR3 DNA sequence: TGTGCCAGTAGTCTGGGACTAGCGGGAGGTACAGATACGCAGTATTTT. It is translated as CASSLGLAGGTDTQYF. This rearrangement joins TRBV19 to TRBJ2-3; 15 nucleotides agree with TRBD2. Germline-derived CDR1 and CDR2 are LNHDA and SQIVND (reference sequence). This CDR3 is 16 amino acids long. Trimming took 5 bases from V and 3 from J; bases not matched to a gene: 3.

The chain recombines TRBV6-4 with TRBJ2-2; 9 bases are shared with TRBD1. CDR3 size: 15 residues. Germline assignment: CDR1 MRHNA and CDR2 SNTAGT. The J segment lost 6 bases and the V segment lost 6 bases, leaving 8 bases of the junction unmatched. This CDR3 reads CASSPGQGGAGELFF. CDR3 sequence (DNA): TGTGCCAGCAGCCCGGGACAGGGAGGGGCCGGGGAGCTGTTTTTT.

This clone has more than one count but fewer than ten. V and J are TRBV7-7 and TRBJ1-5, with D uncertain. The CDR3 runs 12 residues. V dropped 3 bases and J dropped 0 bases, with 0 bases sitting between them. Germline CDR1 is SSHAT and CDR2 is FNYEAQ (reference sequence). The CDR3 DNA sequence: TGTGCCAGCAGCTTTAGCAATCAGCCCCAGCATTTT. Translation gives CASSFSNQPQHF.

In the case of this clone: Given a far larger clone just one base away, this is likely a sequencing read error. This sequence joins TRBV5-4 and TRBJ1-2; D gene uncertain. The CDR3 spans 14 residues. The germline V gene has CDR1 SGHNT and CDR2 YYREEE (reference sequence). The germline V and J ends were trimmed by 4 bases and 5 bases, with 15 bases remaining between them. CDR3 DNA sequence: TGTGCCAGCAGCCCGTTGGAATTCGGTTATGGCTACACCTTC. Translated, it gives CASSPLEFGYGYTF.

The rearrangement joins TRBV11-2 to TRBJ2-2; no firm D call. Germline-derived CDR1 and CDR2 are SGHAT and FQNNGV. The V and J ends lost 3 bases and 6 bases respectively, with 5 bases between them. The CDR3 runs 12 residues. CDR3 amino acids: CASSFGAGELFF. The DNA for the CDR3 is TGTGCCAGCAGCTTTGGGGCCGGGGAGCTGTTTTTT.

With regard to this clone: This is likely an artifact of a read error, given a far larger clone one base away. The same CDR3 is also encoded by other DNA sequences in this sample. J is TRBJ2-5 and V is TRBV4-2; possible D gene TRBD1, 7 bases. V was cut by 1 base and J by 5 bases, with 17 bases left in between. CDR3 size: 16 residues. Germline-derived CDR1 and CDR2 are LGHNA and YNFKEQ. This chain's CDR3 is CASSQGREAGGETQYF. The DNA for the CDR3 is TGTGCCAGCAGCCAAGGCCGAGAAGCAGGGGGGGAGACCCAGTACTTC.

CDR3 sequence (DNA): TGTGCCAGTAGTGGCCGGGGACTAGCGGGAGGGGAGCAGTTCTTC. Residues: CASSGRGLAGGEQFF. V and J are TRBV19 and TRBJ2-1, with 16 bases that match TRBD2. The CDR3 is made up of 15 amino acids. With V trimmed by 5 bases and J by 10 bases, 5 bases remained unmatched. Looked up from germline, CDR1 is LNHDA and CDR2 is SQIVND (reference sequence).

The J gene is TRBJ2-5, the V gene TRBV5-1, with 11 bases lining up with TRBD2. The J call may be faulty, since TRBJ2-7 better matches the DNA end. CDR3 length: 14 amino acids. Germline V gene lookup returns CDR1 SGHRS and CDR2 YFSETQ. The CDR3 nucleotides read TGCGCCAGCAGCAGGGCTAGCGGGAGGTACGAGCAGTACTTC. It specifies CASSRASGRYEQYF.

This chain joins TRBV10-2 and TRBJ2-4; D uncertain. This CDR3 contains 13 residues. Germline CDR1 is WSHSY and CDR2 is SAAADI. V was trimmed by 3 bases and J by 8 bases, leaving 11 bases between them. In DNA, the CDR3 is TGCGCCAGCAGTGAATCTAGTGGGGACATTCAGTACTTC. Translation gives CASSESSGDIQYF.

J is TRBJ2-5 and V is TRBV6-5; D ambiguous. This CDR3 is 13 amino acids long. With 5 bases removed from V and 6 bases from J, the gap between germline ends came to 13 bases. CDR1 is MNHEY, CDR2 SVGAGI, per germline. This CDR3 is CASSRDRDKTQYF. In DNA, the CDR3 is TGTGCCAGCAGTCGAGACCGCGACAAGACCCAGTACTTC.

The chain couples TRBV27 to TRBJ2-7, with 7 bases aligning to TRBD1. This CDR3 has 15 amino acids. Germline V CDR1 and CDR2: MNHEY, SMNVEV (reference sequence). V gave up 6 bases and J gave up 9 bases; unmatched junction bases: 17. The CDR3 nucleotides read TGTGCCAGCAGCCCATCCCTACCTGCCAGACAGGGGCAGTACTTC. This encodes CASSPSLPARQGQYF.

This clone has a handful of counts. CDR3 sequence (DNA): TGTGCCAGCAGCTCGACAGGGTGGACTGAAGCTTTCTTT. As protein: CASSSTGWTEAFF. The chain combines TRBV7-3 with TRBJ1-1; 7 bases align to TRBD1. This CDR3 is 13 amino acids long. Losses at the gene ends were 4 bases for V and 5 bases for J; bases not matched to a gene: 4. The germline CDR1 and CDR2 sequences are SGHTA and FQGTGA. The complete variable domain, with remaining parts taken from reference TRBV7-3 and TRBJ1-1, reads GAGVSQTPSNKVTEKGKYVELRCDPISGHTALYWYRQSLGQGPEFLIYFQGTGAADDSGLPNDRFFAVRPEGSVSTLKIQRTERGDSAVYLCASSSTGWTEAFFGQGTRLTVV.

CDR3 in DNA: TGTGCCAGCAGCTTAGTAGGGGGACTGCCCTACGAGCAGTACTTC. Encoded protein: CASSLVGGLPYEQYF. V is TRBV7-8 and J is TRBJ2-7; perhaps D is TRBD1 or TRBD2 (6 bases each). The CDR3 contains 15 residues. Germline V gene data show CDR1 as SGHVS and CDR2 as FQNEAQ. V was shortened by 1 base and J by 2 bases, with 12 bases between the two germline ends.

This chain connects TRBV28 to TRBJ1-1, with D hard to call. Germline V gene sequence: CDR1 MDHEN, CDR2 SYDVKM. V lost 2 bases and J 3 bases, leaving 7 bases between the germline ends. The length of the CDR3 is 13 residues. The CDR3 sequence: CASSLPQYTEAFF. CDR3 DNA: TGTGCCAGCAGTTTACCCCAGTACACTGAAGCTTTCTTT.

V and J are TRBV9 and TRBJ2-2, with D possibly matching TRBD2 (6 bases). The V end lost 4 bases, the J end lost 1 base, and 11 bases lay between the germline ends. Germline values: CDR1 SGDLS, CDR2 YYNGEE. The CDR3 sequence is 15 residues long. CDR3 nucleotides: TGTGCCAGCAGCAAACGGGGGATGAACACCGGGGAGCTGTTTTTT. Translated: CASSKRGMNTGELFF.

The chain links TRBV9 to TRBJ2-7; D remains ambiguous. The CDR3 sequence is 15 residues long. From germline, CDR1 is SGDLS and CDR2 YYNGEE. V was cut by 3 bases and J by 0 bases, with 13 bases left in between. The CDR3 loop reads CASSAGARSSYEQYF. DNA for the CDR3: TGTGCCAGCAGCGCCGGCGCTAGATCCTCCTACGAGCAGTACTTC.

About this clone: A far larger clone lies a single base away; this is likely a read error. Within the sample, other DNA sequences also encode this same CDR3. DNA of the CDR3: TGTGCCACCAGCAGGAAACTGACAGGACTCGGGAGCACAGATACGCAGTACTTT. Translated, it gives CATSRKLTGLGSTDTQYF. The J gene is TRBJ2-3, the V gene TRBV15; perhaps D is TRBD1 or TRBD2 (6 bases each). There are 18 residues in the CDR3. Per the germline V gene, CDR1 is LNHNV and CDR2 is YYDKDF (reference sequence).

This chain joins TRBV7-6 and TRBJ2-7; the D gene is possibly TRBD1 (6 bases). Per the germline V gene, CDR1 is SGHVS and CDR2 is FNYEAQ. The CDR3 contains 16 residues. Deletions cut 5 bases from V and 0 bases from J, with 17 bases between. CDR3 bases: TGTGCCAGCAGCCCAGGGGTACAGTCACCCTCCTACGAGCAGTACTTC. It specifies CASSPGVQSPSYEQYF. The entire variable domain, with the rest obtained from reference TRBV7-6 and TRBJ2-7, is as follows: GAGVSQSPRYKVTKRGQDVALRCDPISGHVSLYWYRQALGQGPEFLTYFNYEAQQDKSGLPNDRFSAERPEGSISTLTIQRTEQRDSAMYRCASSPGVQSPSYEQYFGPGTRLTVT.

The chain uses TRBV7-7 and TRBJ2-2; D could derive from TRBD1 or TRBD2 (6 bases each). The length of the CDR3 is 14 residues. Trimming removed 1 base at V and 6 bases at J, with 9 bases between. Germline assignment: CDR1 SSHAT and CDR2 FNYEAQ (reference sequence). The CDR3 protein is CASSLVGGPGELFF. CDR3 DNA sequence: TGTGCCAGCAGCTTAGTTGGGGGGCCCGGGGAGCTGTTTTTT.

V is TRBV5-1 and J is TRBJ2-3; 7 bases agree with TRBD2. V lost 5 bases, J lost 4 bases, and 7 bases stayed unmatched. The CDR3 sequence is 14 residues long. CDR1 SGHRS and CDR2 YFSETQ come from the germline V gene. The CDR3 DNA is TGCGCCAGCAGTGAGGGAGGGGTGGCAGATACGCAGTATTTT. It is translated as CASSEGGVADTQYF.

The CDR3 loop is CAWSLLDEQYF. The CDR3 DNA reads TGTGCCTGGAGCTTATTAGATGAGCAGTACTTC. The chain is built from TRBV30 and TRBJ2-7; D unclear. V lost 3 bases, J lost 7 bases, and 10 bases lay in between. The V gene's germline CDR1 is GTSNPN and CDR2 SVGIG (reference sequence). The CDR3 spans 11 residues.

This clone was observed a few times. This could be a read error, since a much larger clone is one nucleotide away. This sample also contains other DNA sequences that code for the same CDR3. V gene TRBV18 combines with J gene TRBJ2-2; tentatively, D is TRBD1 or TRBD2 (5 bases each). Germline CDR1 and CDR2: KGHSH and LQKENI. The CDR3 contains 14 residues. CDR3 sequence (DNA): TGTGCCAGCTCCCCAAATCCCTGGGACGGGGAGCTGTTCTTT. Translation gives CASSPNPWDGELFF. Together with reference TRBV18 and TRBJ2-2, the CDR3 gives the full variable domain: NAGVMQNPRHLVRRRGQEARLRCSPMKGHSHVYWYRQLPEEGLKFMVYLQKENIIDESGMPKERFSAEFPKEGPSILRIQQVVRGDSAAYFCASSPNPWDGELFFGEGSRLTVL.

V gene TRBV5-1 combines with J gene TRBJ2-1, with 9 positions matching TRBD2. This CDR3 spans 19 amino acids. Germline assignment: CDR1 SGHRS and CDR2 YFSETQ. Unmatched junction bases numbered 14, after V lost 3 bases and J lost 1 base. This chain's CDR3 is CASSSRGVLAGVSYNEQFF. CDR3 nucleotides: TGCGCCAGCAGCTCCAGGGGTGTGTTAGCGGGAGTGTCCTACAATGAGCAGTTCTTC.

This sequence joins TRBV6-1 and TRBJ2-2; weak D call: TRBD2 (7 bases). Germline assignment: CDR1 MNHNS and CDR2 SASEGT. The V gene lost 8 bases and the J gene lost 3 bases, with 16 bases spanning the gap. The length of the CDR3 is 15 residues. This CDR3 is CASGGDTFDTGELFF. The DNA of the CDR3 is TGTGCCAGCGGGGGGGACACTTTTGACACCGGGGAGCTGTTTTTT.

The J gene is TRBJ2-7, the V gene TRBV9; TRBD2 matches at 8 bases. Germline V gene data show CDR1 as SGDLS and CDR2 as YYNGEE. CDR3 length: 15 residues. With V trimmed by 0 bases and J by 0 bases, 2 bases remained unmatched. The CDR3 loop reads CASSVESGGSYEQYF. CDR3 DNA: TGTGCCAGCAGCGTAGAGAGCGGGGGCTCCTACGAGCAGTACTTC.

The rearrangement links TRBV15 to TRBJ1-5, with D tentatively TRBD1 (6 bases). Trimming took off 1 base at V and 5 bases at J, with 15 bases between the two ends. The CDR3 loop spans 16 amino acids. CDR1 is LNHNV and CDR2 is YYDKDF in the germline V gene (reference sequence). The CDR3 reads CATSRGAPDRYQPQHF. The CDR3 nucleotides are TGTGCCACCAGCAGAGGGGCTCCGGACAGATATCAGCCCCAGCATTTT.

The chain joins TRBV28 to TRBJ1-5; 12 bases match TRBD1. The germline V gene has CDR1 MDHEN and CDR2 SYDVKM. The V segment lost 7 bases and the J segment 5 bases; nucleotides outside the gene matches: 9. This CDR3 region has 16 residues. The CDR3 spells CASNLGGTGGYQPQHF. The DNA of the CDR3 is TGTGCCAGCAATCTCGGTGGGACAGGGGGCTATCAGCCCCAGCATTTT.

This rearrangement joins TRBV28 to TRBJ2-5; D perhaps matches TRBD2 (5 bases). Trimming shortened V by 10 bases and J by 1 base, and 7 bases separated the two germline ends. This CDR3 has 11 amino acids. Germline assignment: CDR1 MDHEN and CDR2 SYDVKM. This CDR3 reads CATRGQETQYF. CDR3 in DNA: TGTGCCACCCGGGGCCAAGAGACCCAGTACTTC.

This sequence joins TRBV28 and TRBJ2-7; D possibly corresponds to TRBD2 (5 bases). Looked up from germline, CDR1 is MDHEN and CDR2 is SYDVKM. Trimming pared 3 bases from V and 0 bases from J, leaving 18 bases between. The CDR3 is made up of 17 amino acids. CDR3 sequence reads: CASSLNVGGRSSYEQYF. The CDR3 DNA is TGTGCCAGCAGTTTGAATGTAGGCGGGCGCAGCTCCTACGAGCAGTACTTC.

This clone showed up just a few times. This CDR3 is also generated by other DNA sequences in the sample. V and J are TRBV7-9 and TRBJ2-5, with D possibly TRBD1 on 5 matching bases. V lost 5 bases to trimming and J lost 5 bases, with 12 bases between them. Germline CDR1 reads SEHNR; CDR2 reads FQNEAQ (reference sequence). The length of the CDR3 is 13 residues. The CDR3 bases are TGTGCCAGCAGCCCGCAGGGCCGGGAGACCCAGTACTTC. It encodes CASSPQGRETQYF.